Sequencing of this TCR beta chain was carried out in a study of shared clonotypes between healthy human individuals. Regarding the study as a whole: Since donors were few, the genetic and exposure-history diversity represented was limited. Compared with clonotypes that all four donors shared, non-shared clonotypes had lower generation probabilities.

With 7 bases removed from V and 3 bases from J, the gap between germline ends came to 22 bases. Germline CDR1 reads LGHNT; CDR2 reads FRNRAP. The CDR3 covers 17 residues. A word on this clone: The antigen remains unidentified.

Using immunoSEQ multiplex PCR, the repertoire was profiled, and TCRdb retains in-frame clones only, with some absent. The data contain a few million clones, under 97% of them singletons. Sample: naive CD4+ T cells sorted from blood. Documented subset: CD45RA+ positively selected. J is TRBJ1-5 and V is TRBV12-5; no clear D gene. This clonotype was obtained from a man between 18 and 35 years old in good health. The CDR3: CASALGPAPGSNQPQHF. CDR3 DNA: TGTGCTAGTGCTCTCGGACCGGCCCCAGGATCCAATCAGCCCCAGCATTTT.